There are a few counts of the clone carrying this T cell receptor beta chain. Its antigen is currently unknown. Germline V CDR1 and CDR2: ENHRY, SYGVKD. V lost 6 bases to trimming and J lost 0 bases, with 6 bases between them. There are 13 residues in the CDR3. This record comes from a study of OX40 agonist ivuxolimab in advanced cancers. Points from the study as a whole: Average numbers of expanded clones were greater in CD8+ T cells than in CD4+.

The repertoire was sequenced with immunoSEQ multiplex PCR; TCRdb's copy has only in-frame clones and lacks some. The sample includes tens of thousands of clones, roughly four fifths seen only once; the top ten take 4.5% to 6%. The sequences come from CD4+ or CD8+ T cells sorted from blood, collected in a trial of the OX40 agonist ivuxolimab. The receptor was isolated from an adult with an advanced solid tumor such as melanoma, head and neck, liver or kidney cancer. The V call is TRBV10-3, the J call TRBJ2-1, with D unclear. CDR3 DNA sequence: TGTGCCATCAGAAATGCCTCCTACAATGAGCAGTTCTTC. Protein sequence: CAIRNASYNEQFF.